This is a list of T cell receptor beta chains from one sample in a study of blood T cell repertoires in COVID-19. Profiling relied on immunoSEQ multiplex PCR, and the TCRdb table lists in-frame clones only, not all of them. The sample consists of about 200,000 clones, 70% to 90% of them appearing once. The specimen was PBMCs or T cells enriched from blood (not recorded which). These receptors were obtained from a woman aged 40 to 50 in a cohort exposed to, infected with or recovered from COVID-19 (not recorded which). Each CDR3 is given with its conserved first and last residue. The D gene is left open where the match is weak. A row's size may be missing; if present it is once, few, many or a size class.

abundance: NA; v_gene: TRBV11-3; d_gene: NA; j_gene: TRBJ1-6; CDR3nt: TGTGCCAGCAGCCATACTTTCTCCTATAATTCACCCCTCCACTTT; CDR3aa: CASSHTFSYNSPLHF
abundance: NA; v_gene: TRBV29-1; d_gene: NA; j_gene: TRBJ2-3; CDR3nt: TGCAGCGTTGAAAGGCGCGGTGCTAGCACAGATACGCAGTATTTT; CDR3aa: CSVERRGASTDTQYF
abundance: NA; v_gene: TRBV6-6; d_gene: TRBD2; j_gene: TRBJ2-2; CDR3nt: TGTGCCAGCAGTTACTTCACTAGCGGGGGCACCGGGGAGCTGTTTTTT; CDR3aa: CASSYFTSGGTGELFF
abundance: NA; v_gene: TRBV2; d_gene: NA; j_gene: TRBJ1-4; CDR3nt: TGTGCCAGCAGTGAAGCGCGGCAGTATAATGAAAAACTGTTTTTT; CDR3aa: CASSEARQYNEKLFF
abundance: NA; v_gene: TRBV2; d_gene: NA; j_gene: TRBJ1-4; CDR3nt: TGTGCCAGCAGGGACAACAGGGCCCCGAATGAAAAACTGTTTTTT; CDR3aa: CASRDNRAPNEKLFF
abundance: NA; v_gene: TRBV7-9; d_gene: TRBD2; j_gene: TRBJ2-2; CDR3nt: TGTGCCAGCGGAGAAGCGGGGTACACCGGGGAGCTGTTTTTT; CDR3aa: CASGEAGYTGELFF
abundance: NA; v_gene: TRBV28; d_gene: TRBD1; j_gene: TRBJ1-1; CDR3nt: TGTGCCAGCAGAGAGCGGACAGGCCTCTCTGAAGCTTTCTTT; CDR3aa: CASRERTGLSEAFF
abundance: NA; v_gene: TRBV29-1; d_gene: TRBD2; j_gene: TRBJ2-3; CDR3nt: TGCAGCGTTGTGCCTAGCGGAGGCACAGATACGCAGTATTTT; CDR3aa: CSVVPSGGTDTQYF
abundance: NA; v_gene: TRBV7-8; d_gene: TRBD1; j_gene: TRBJ2-5; CDR3nt: TGTGCCAGCAGCTTAGCCCCGGACAGGACGGGAGAGACCCAGTACTTC; CDR3aa: CASSLAPDRTGETQYF
abundance: NA; v_gene: TRBV7-2; d_gene: NA; j_gene: TRBJ1-5; CDR3nt: TGTGCCAGCAGCTTGGGAGGGGGAAGCAATCAGCCCCAGCATTTT; CDR3aa: CASSLGGGSNQPQHF
abundance: many; v_gene: TRBV19; d_gene: NA; j_gene: TRBJ1-4; CDR3nt: TGTGCCAGTAGTACCCTGGGGGGGGCAACTAATGAAAAACTGTTTTTT; CDR3aa: CASSTLGGATNEKLFF
abundance: NA; v_gene: TRBV6-5; d_gene: TRBD1; j_gene: TRBJ1-1; CDR3nt: TGTGCCAGCAGTTACTCTAGGGACAGGGTCACTGAAGCTTTCTTT; CDR3aa: CASSYSRDRVTEAFF
abundance: NA; v_gene: TRBV9; d_gene: TRBD2; j_gene: TRBJ2-3; CDR3nt: TGTGCCAGCAAAATAGGCGGGGGTCCCACAGATACGCAGTATTTT; CDR3aa: CASKIGGGPTDTQYF
abundance: NA; v_gene: TRBV15; d_gene: NA; j_gene: TRBJ1-1; CDR3nt: TGTGCCACCAGCAGAGTAAGTCAGTCTGAAGCTTTCTTT; CDR3aa: CATSRVSQSEAFF
abundance: NA; v_gene: TRBV6-2/TRBV6-3; d_gene: NA; j_gene: TRBJ2-2; CDR3nt: TGTGCCAGCAGCCCCAGGGGTCTAGCGAACACCGGGGAGCTGTTTTTT; CDR3aa: CASSPRGLANTGELFF
abundance: NA; v_gene: TRBV15; d_gene: TRBD1; j_gene: TRBJ1-1; CDR3nt: TGTGCCACCAGCAGGGGGGGGACAGGGAACACTGAAGCTTTCTTT; CDR3aa: CATSRGGTGNTEAFF
abundance: many; v_gene: TRBV27; d_gene: NA; j_gene: TRBJ1-5; CDR3nt: TGTGCCAGCAGCCTAGGTCATAGCAATCAGCCCCAGCATTTT; CDR3aa: CASSLGHSNQPQHF
abundance: NA; v_gene: TRBV7-9; d_gene: NA; j_gene: TRBJ2-1; CDR3nt: TGTGCCAGCATTGCGAGTAACTACAATGAGCAGTTCTTC; CDR3aa: CASIASNYNEQFF
abundance: NA; v_gene: TRBV4-2; d_gene: TRBD2; j_gene: TRBJ2-7; CDR3nt: TGTGCCAGCAGCCAAAGGGGACTAGCGGCCTACGAGCAGTACTTC; CDR3aa: CASSQRGLAAYEQYF
abundance: NA; v_gene: TRBV12-3/TRBV12-4; d_gene: NA; j_gene: TRBJ2-3; CDR3nt: TGTGCCAGCAGTCCACCGACAGCAGATACGCAGTATTTT; CDR3aa: CASSPPTADTQYF
abundance: NA; v_gene: TRBV11-3; d_gene: TRBD2; j_gene: TRBJ2-7; CDR3nt: TGTGCCAGCAGCTTAGGACTAGCGGGACGAGACGAGCAGTACTTC; CDR3aa: CASSLGLAGRDEQYF
abundance: NA; v_gene: TRBV7-9; d_gene: NA; j_gene: TRBJ2-7; CDR3nt: TGTGCCAGCAGCTTGGCAGGAACCGAGCAGTACTTC; CDR3aa: CASSLAGTEQYF
abundance: NA; v_gene: TRBV7-9; d_gene: TRBD2; j_gene: TRBJ2-3; CDR3nt: TGTGCCAGCAGCCCCCTAGCGGGGAGCACAGATACGCAGTATTTT; CDR3aa: CASSPLAGSTDTQYF
abundance: NA; v_gene: TRBV12-3/TRBV12-4; d_gene: NA; j_gene: TRBJ2-2; CDR3nt: TGTGCCAGCAGTTTCCGGGGAAGAGGGGAGCTGTTTTTT; CDR3aa: CASSFRGRGELFF
abundance: NA; v_gene: TRBV6-5; d_gene: NA; j_gene: TRBJ2-3; CDR3nt: TGTGCCAGCCGCCTGGGCGGGGCCTCAGATACGCAGTATTTT; CDR3aa: CASRLGGASDTQYF
abundance: few; v_gene: TRBV5-1; d_gene: NA; j_gene: TRBJ2-7; CDR3nt: TGCGCCAGCAGCTACGCGGGGGCCGAGCAGTACTTC; CDR3aa: CASSYAGAEQYF
abundance: NA; v_gene: TRBV19; d_gene: TRBD1; j_gene: TRBJ1-1; CDR3nt: TGTGCCAGTACTATGGGGACAGTGTACACTGAAGCTTTCTTT; CDR3aa: CASTMGTVYTEAFF
abundance: NA; v_gene: TRBV9; d_gene: TRBD1; j_gene: TRBJ1-5; CDR3nt: TGTGCCAGCAGCGTAGCTACGACAGGGGGACAAGACCTCTTAGGAAGCAATCAGCCCCAGCATTTT; CDR3aa: CASSVATTGGQDLLGSNQPQHF
abundance: NA; v_gene: TRBV2; d_gene: TRBD1; j_gene: TRBJ2-4; CDR3nt: TGTGCCAGCAGCGGCTTCCGGGACAGGGCCGCCAAAAACATTCAGTACTTC; CDR3aa: CASSGFRDRAAKNIQYF
abundance: NA; v_gene: TRBV27; d_gene: TRBD2; j_gene: TRBJ2-2; CDR3nt: TGTGCCAGCAGTTTATTACTAGCGGGAGTAACCGGGGAGCTGTTTTTT; CDR3aa: CASSLLLAGVTGELFF
abundance: few; v_gene: TRBV20-1; d_gene: TRBD2; j_gene: TRBJ2-1; CDR3nt: TGCAGTGCTAGTCCCAGCGGGGGCTACAATGAGCAGTTCTTC; CDR3aa: CSASPSGGYNEQFF
abundance: NA; v_gene: TRBV11-2; d_gene: TRBD1; j_gene: TRBJ2-7; CDR3nt: TGTGCCAGCAGCCCTCGGACAGGGAAGTACTACGAGCAGTACTTC; CDR3aa: CASSPRTGKYYEQYF
abundance: NA; v_gene: TRBV6-6; d_gene: NA; j_gene: TRBJ2-1; CDR3nt: TGTGCCAGCAGTGCCCGCGATGAGCAGTTCTTC; CDR3aa: CASSARDEQFF
abundance: NA; v_gene: TRBV3-1/TRBV3-2; d_gene: NA; j_gene: TRBJ2-7; CDR3nt: TGTGCCAGCAGCCAAGAAAGCAGGGAGGTGTCCTACGAGCAGTACTTC; CDR3aa: CASSQESREVSYEQYF
abundance: NA; v_gene: TRBV6-2/TRBV6-3; d_gene: NA; j_gene: TRBJ2-6; CDR3nt: TGTGCCAGCAGTTACTCGAGCGGGGGGGCCAACGTCCTGACTTTC; CDR3aa: CASSYSSGGANVLTF
abundance: NA; v_gene: TRBV19; d_gene: TRBD2; j_gene: TRBJ2-7; CDR3nt: TGTGCCAGTAGTATTAAACTAGCGGGAGGGCCAAAGGAGCAGTACTTC; CDR3aa: CASSIKLAGGPKEQYF
abundance: NA; v_gene: TRBV27; d_gene: NA; j_gene: TRBJ1-6; CDR3nt: TGTGCCAGCAGTTTAGGACTCCGAAATTCACCCCTCCACTTT; CDR3aa: CASSLGLRNSPLHF
abundance: NA; v_gene: TRBV7-6; d_gene: TRBD2; j_gene: TRBJ2-1; CDR3nt: TGTGCCAGCAGTCGCCGGGACTACCCATCCTACAATGAGCAGTTCTTC; CDR3aa: CASSRRDYPSYNEQFF
abundance: once; v_gene: TRBV4-2; d_gene: NA; j_gene: TRBJ2-7; CDR3nt: TGTGCCAGCAGCCAAGGTGCTGGAGGGTTCAACGAGCAGTACTTC; CDR3aa: CASSQGAGGFNEQYF
abundance: NA; v_gene: TRBV14; d_gene: TRBD2; j_gene: TRBJ2-2; CDR3nt: TGTGCCAGCAGCCAAAGACGGACTAGAAACACCGGGGAGCTGTTTTTT; CDR3aa: CASSQRRTRNTGELFF
abundance: NA; v_gene: TRBV28; d_gene: TRBD1; j_gene: TRBJ2-7; CDR3nt: TGTGCCACCCGCGGCCCAGGGGGCTACGAGCAGTACTTC; CDR3aa: CATRGPGGYEQYF
abundance: NA; v_gene: TRBV19; d_gene: TRBD1; j_gene: TRBJ1-5; CDR3nt: TGTGCCAGTAGACAGACAGGGGGTGAAGTAAGCAATCAGCCCCAGCATTTT; CDR3aa: CASRQTGGEVSNQPQHF
abundance: NA; v_gene: TRBV5-6; d_gene: NA; j_gene: TRBJ1-4; CDR3nt: TGTGCCAGCAGCTTGGGTGCGAGGACTCTGTTTTTT; CDR3aa: CASSLGARTLFF
abundance: NA; v_gene: TRBV19; d_gene: TRBD2; j_gene: TRBJ2-2; CDR3nt: TGTGCCAGTAGCCCCTCAGCGGCGGGGGCGAACACCGGGGAGCTGTTTTTT; CDR3aa: CASSPSAAGANTGELFF
abundance: NA; v_gene: TRBV27; d_gene: TRBD1; j_gene: TRBJ2-7; CDR3nt: TGTGCCAGCAGTTTAAGGGCCAGGGGGCGGTTTCCAGACTACGAGCAGTACTTC; CDR3aa: CASSLRARGRFPDYEQYF
abundance: NA; v_gene: TRBV2; d_gene: TRBD1; j_gene: TRBJ1-5; CDR3nt: TGTGCCAGCAAGACCACTAGACAGGGCTCCTGGCCCCAGCATTTT; CDR3aa: CASKTTRQGSWPQHF
abundance: NA; v_gene: TRBV5-1; d_gene: TRBD2; j_gene: TRBJ2-3; CDR3nt: TGCGCCAGCAGCTCGGGACTAGCGGGACAAACAGATACGCAGTATTTT; CDR3aa: CASSSGLAGQTDTQYF
abundance: NA; v_gene: TRBV27; d_gene: NA; j_gene: TRBJ1-5; CDR3nt: TGTGCCAGCAGTCGGGCCGAGGGTCCCCAGCATTTT; CDR3aa: CASSRAEGPQHF
abundance: NA; v_gene: TRBV3-1/TRBV3-2; d_gene: NA; j_gene: TRBJ1-6; CDR3nt: TGTGCCAGCAGCCCTTCCCACGGGTCCGCGGATTCACCCCTCCACTTT; CDR3aa: CASSPSHGSADSPLHF
abundance: NA; v_gene: TRBV30; d_gene: NA; j_gene: TRBJ1-4; CDR3nt: TGTGCCTGGAGTGTACGTATAGGGAGGGAAAAACTGTTTTTT; CDR3aa: CAWSVRIGREKLFF
abundance: few; v_gene: TRBV11-2; d_gene: TRBD2; j_gene: TRBJ2-5; CDR3nt: TGTGCCAGCAAACTGAGGCGGGGGGGCCGGGAGACCCAGTACTTC; CDR3aa: CASKLRRGGRETQYF
abundance: once; v_gene: TRBV6-1; d_gene: TRBD1; j_gene: TRBJ1-2; CDR3nt: TGTGCCAGCAGTGAAGCCCCTGACTCTCCCGGGACAGGGGATTATGGCTACACCTTC; CDR3aa: CASSEAPDSPGTGDYGYTF
abundance: NA; v_gene: TRBV29-1; d_gene: TRBD1; j_gene: TRBJ2-1; CDR3nt: TGCAGCGTTGATTTGACAGGGGGTTTCAATGAGCAGTTCTTC; CDR3aa: CSVDLTGGFNEQFF
abundance: NA; v_gene: TRBV5-1; d_gene: TRBD1; j_gene: TRBJ2-7; CDR3nt: TGCGCCAGCAGCTTGGAGGGACAGGGGGCCTCCTGGTACGAGCAGTACTTC; CDR3aa: CASSLEGQGASWYEQYF
abundance: NA; v_gene: TRBV28; d_gene: NA; j_gene: TRBJ1-4; CDR3nt: TGTGCCAGCAGTTTAAAGACAGAAAAACTGTTTTTT; CDR3aa: CASSLKTEKLFF
abundance: NA; v_gene: TRBV4-1; d_gene: TRBD1; j_gene: TRBJ1-5; CDR3nt: TGCGCCAGCAGCCAAGGTGGGACAGGGACGTATAGCAATCAGCCCCAGCATTTT; CDR3aa: CASSQGGTGTYSNQPQHF
abundance: NA; v_gene: TRBV12-5; d_gene: TRBD2; j_gene: TRBJ2-3; CDR3nt: TGTGCTAGTGGTATTAGCGGGAGGGCCGCAGATACGCAGTATTTT; CDR3aa: CASGISGRAADTQYF
abundance: NA; v_gene: TRBV5-6; d_gene: TRBD1; j_gene: TRBJ1-1; CDR3nt: TGTGCCAGCAGCACCGCAGGGGGGACTGAAGCTTTCTTT; CDR3aa: CASSTAGGTEAFF
abundance: NA; v_gene: TRBV10-1; d_gene: NA; j_gene: TRBJ2-2; CDR3nt: TGCGCCAGCTCGCGCACCCCGAACACCGGGGAGCTGTTTTTT; CDR3aa: CASSRTPNTGELFF
abundance: NA; v_gene: TRBV4-2; d_gene: TRBD2; j_gene: TRBJ2-2; CDR3nt: TGTGCCAGCAGCCAGTTAGCGGGGGGGCCTAACACCGGGGAGCTGTTTTTT; CDR3aa: CASSQLAGGPNTGELFF